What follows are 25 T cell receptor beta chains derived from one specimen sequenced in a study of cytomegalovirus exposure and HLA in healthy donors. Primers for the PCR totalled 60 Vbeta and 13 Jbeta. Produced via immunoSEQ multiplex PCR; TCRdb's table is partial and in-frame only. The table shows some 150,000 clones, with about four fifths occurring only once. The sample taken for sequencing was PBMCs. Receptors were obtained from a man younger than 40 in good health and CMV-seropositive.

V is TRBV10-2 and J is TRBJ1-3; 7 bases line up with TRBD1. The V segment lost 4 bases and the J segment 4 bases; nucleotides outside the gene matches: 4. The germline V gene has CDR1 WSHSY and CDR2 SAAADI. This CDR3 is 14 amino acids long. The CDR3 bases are TGCGCCAGCAGTGCCGGGACAGAGGGAAACACCATATATTTT. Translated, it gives CASSAGTEGNTIYF.

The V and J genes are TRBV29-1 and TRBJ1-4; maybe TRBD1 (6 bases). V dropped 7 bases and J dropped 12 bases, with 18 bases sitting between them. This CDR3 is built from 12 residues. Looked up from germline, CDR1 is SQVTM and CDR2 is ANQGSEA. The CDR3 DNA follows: TGCAGCGCTGCTAAACAGGGTGGGGAACTGTTTTTT. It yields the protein CSAAKQGGELFF.

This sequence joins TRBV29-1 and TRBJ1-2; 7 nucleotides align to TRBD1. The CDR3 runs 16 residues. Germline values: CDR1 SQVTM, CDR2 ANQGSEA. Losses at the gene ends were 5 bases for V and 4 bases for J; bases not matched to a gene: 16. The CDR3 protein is CSVRPSGTEASYGYTF. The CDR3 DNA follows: TGCAGCGTTCGCCCTTCCGGGACAGAAGCCAGCTATGGCTACACCTTC.

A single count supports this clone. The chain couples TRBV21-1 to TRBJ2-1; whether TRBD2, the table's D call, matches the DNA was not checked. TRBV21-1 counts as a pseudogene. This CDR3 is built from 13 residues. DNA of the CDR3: TGTGCCAGCAGCAAAGTCACTACATGCGAGCAGTTCTTC. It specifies CASSKVTTCEQFF.

Here the CDR3 reads CAWSRAGEVTGELFF. The DNA of the CDR3 is TGTGCCTGGAGTCGAGCGGGAGAGGTGACCGGGGAGCTGTTTTTT. This chain joins TRBV30 and TRBJ2-2; 8 bases agree with TRBD2. This CDR3 region has 15 residues. Germline CDR1 is GTSNPN and CDR2 is SVGIG (reference sequence). The ends lost 2 bases at V and 5 bases at J; junction bases unmatched: 7.

The CDR3 sequence: CASRLPGLAGAYEQYF. The DNA for the CDR3 is TGTGCCAGCAGATTACCGGGACTAGCGGGAGCTTACGAGCAGTACTTC. V and J are TRBV27 and TRBJ2-7; 14 nucleotides agree with TRBD2. The germline V gene encodes CDR1 MNHEY and CDR2 SMNVEV (reference sequence). J gave up 4 bases and V 6 bases, and 8 bases lay outside the gene matches. The CDR3 consists of 16 residues.

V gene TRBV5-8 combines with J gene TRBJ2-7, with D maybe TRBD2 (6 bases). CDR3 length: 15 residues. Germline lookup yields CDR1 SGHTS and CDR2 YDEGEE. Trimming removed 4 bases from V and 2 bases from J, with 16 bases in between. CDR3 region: CASSPDGGGTYEQYF. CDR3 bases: TGTGCCAGCAGCCCGGACGGAGGAGGGACCTACGAGCAGTACTTC.

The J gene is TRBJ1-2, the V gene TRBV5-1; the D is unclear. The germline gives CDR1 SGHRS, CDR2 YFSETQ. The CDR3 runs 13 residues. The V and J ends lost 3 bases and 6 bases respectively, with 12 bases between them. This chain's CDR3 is CASSSGSGDGYTF. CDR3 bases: TGCGCCAGCAGCTCGGGGTCCGGAGATGGCTACACCTTC.

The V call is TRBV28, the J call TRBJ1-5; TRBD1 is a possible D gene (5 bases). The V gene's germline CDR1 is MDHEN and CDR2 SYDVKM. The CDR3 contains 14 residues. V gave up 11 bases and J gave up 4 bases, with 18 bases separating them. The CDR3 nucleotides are TGTGCCGGACGGACCCCCAAGGGGAATCAGCCCCAGCATTTT. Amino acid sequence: CAGRTPKGNQPQHF. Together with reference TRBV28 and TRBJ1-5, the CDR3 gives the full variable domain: DVKVTQSSRYLVKRTGEKVFLECVQDMDHENMFWYRQDPGLGLRLIYFSYDVKMKEKGDIPEGYSVSREKKERFSLILESASTNQTSMYLCAGRTPKGNQPQHFGDGTRLSIL.

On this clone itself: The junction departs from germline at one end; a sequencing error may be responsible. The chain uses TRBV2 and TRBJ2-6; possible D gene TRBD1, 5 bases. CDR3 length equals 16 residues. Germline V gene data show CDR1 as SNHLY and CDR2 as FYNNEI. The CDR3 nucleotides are TGTGCCAGCAGCCATAACCCTCACTCTGGGGCCAACGGCCTGACTTTC. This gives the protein CASSHNPHSGANGLTF.

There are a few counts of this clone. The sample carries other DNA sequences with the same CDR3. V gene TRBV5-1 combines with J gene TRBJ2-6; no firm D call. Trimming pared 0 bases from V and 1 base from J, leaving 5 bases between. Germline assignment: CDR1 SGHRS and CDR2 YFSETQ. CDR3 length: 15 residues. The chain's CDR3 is CASSLGSSGANVLTF. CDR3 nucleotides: TGCGCCAGCAGCTTGGGTTCGTCTGGGGCCAACGTCCTGACTTTC.

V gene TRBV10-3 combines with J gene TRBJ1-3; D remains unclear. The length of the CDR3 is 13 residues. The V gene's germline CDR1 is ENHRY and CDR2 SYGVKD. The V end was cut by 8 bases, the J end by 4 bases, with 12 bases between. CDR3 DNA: TGTGCCATCCGGGAGGCCTCGGGAAACACCATATATTTT. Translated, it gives CAIREASGNTIYF.

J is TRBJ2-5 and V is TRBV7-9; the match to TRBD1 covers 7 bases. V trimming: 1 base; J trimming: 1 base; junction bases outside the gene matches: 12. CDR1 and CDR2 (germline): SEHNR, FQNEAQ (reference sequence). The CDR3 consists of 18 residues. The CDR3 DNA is TGTGCCAGCAGCTTAGGGATACCGACAGGGAGTAGCCAAGAGACCCAGTACTTC. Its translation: CASSLGIPTGSSQETQYF. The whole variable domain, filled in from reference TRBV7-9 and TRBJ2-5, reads DTGVSQNPRHKITKRGQNVTFRCDPISEHNRLYWYRQTLGQGPEFLTYFQNEAQLEKSRLLSDRFSAERPKGSFSTLEIQRTEQGDSAMYLCASSLGIPTGSSQETQYFGPGTRLLVL.

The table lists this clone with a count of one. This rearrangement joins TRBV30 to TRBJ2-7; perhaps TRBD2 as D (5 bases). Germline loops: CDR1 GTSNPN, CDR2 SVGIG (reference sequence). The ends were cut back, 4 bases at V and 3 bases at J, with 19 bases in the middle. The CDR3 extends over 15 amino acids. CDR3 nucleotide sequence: TGTGCCTGGACCGGCGGCGGACTGACGCGCTACGAGCAGTACTTC. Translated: CAWTGGGLTRYEQYF.

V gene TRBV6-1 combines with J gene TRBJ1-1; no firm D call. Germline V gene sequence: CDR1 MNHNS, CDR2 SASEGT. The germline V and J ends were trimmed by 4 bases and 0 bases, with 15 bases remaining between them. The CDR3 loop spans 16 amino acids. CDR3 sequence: CASSGGRRTLNTEAFF. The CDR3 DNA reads TGTGCCAGCAGTGGAGGGCGGCGAACTTTGAACACTGAAGCTTTCTTT.

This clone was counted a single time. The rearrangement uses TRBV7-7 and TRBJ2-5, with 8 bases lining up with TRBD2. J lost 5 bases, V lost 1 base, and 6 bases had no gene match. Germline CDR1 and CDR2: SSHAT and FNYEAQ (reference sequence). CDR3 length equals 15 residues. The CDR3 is CASSLGRGGLETQYF. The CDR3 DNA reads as TGTGCCAGCAGCTTAGGCCGGGGGGGCCTGGAGACCCAGTACTTC.

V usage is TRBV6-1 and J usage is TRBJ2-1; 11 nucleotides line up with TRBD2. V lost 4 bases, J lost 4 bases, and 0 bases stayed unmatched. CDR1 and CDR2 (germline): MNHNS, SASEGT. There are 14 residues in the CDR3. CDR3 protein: CASSVAGGYNEQFF. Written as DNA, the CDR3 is TGTGCCAGCAGTGTAGCGGGGGGGTACAATGAGCAGTTCTTC.

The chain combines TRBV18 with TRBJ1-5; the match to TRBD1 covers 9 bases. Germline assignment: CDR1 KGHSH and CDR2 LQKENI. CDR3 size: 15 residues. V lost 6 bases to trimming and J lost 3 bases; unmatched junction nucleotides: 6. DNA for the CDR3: TGTGCCAGCTCGGACGACAGGGGGACCAATCAGCCCCAGCATTTT. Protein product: CASSDDRGTNQPQHF.

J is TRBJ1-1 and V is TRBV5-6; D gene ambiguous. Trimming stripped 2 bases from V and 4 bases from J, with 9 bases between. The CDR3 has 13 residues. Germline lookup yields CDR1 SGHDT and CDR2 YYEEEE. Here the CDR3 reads CASSFSVPTEAFF. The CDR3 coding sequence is TGTGCCAGCAGCTTTTCCGTTCCCACTGAAGCTTTCTTT.

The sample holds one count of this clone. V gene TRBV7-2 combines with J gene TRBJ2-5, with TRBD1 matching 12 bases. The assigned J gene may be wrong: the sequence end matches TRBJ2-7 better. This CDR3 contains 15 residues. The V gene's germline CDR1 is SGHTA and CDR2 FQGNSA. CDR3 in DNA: TGTGCCAGCAGCTCCCGGGACAGGGGGCTCTACGAGCAGTACTTC. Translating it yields CASSSRDRGLYEQYF.

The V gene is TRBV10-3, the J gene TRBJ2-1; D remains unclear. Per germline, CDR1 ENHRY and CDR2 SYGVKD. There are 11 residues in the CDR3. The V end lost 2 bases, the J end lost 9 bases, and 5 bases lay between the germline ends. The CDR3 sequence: CAISEQAEQFF. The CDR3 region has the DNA TGTGCCATCAGTGAGCAAGCTGAGCAGTTCTTC.

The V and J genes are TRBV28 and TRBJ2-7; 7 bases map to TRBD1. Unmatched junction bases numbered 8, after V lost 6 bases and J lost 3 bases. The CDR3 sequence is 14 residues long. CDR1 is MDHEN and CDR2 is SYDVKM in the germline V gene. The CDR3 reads CASRPGTAYYEQYF. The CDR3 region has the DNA TGTGCCAGCAGACCCGGGACAGCCTACTACGAGCAGTACTTC.

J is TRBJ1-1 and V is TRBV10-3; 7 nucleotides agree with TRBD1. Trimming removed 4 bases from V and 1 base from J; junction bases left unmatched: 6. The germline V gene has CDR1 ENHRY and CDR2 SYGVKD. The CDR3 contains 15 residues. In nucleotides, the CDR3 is TGTGCCATCAGTGGGGGACAGCTACAGAACACTGAAGCTTTCTTT. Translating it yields CAISGGQLQNTEAFF.

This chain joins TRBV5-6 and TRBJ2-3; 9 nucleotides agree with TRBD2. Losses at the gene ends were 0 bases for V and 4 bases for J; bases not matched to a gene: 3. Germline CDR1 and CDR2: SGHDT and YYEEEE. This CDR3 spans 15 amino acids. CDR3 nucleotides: TGTGCCAGCAGCTTGGGGACTAGCGTTGCAGATACGCAGTATTTT. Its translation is CASSLGTSVADTQYF.

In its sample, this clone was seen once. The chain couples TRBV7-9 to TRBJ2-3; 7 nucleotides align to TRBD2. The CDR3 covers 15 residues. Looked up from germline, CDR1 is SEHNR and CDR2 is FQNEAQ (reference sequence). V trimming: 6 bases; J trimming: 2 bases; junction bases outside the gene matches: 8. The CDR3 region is CASRLRAGLTDTQYF. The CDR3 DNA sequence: TGTGCCAGCAGACTTAGAGCGGGGCTCACAGATACGCAGTATTTT.